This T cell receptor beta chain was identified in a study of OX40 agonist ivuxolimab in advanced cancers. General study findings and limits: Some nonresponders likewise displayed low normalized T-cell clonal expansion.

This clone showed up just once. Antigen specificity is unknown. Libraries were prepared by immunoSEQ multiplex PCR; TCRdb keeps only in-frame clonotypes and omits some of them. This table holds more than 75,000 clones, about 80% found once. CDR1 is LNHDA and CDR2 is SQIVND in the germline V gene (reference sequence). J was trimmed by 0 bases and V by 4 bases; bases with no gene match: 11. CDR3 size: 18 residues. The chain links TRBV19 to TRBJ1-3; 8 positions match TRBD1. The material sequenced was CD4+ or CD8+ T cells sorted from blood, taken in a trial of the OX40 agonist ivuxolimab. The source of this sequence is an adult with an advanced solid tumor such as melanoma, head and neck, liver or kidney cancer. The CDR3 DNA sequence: TGTGCCAGTAGTACCCGGTTGACAGGGGTGGACTCTGGAAACACCATATATTTT. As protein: CASSTRLTGVDSGNTIYF.